This T cell receptor beta chain is drawn from a study of cytomegalovirus exposure and HLA in healthy donors. Study observations and caveats: Some highly shared sequence variants likely arose as a pipeline artifact. Fewer N-insertions than the roughly 650-donor mean were reportedly shown by an Asian-associated ancestry cluster in a later analysis. Usually a TCR sequence was rare, but some public TCRs were found in many donors.

V was trimmed by 7 bases and J by 8 bases, leaving 19 bases between them. Germline assignment: CDR1 MRHNA and CDR2 SNTAGT. CDR3 length: 14 amino acids. This clone was counted a few times. Antigen specificity is unknown. The study ran its PCR with 60 Vbeta and 13 Jbeta primers. The assay was immunoSEQ multiplex PCR, and TCRdb's table has in-frame clones only and misses some. The sample has fewer than 250,000 clones, over 70% seen once. The sequenced material came from PBMCs. This rearrangement joins TRBV6-4 to TRBJ2-3; possibly TRBD1 for D (6 bases). The TCR originated in a man aged 30-40 years in good health and CMV-seronegative. The CDR3 coding sequence is TGTGCCAGCACCGATGGAAAGGACAGTGCTACGCAGTATTTT. Translated, it gives CASTDGKDSATQYF.